This paragraph reports one T cell receptor (beta chain). Its antigen is currently unknown. The sample belongs to a study of T-cell reconstitution after alpha-beta-depleted transplantation in children. The study, taken as a whole, reports: From surviving recipient T cells and thymic progenitors came the high day-60 TCRbeta diversity observed in some patients. Newly generated T cells supplied most T-cell counts and diversity one year post-transplant.

The V gene lost 5 bases and the J gene lost 5 bases, with 33 bases spanning the gap. The CDR3 sequence is 20 residues long. Looked up from germline, CDR1 is LGHNA and CDR2 is YNFKEQ. Researchers prepared the TCRbeta library using unique molecular identifiers, the study reports. Each CDR3 protein is one row after TCRdb ran MiXCR on the PCR reads. Found here are more than 200,000 distinct CDR3 sequences, roughly 8.3% of them singletons; the top ten hold less than 40%. The genes are TRBV4-2 and TRBJ2-5, with D possibly matching TRBD2 (7 bases). The receptor was isolated from a male patient aged 2-9 years who had a stem cell transplant for acute myeloid leukemia, so the T cells may come from the graft donor. Sequencing was performed on PBMCs, mostly from graft donor cells, taken 360 days after TCRalphabeta/CD19-depleted stem cell transplant. CDR3: CASSTTYRLRRGGRAETQYF. The CDR3 DNA is TGTGCCAGCAGCACAACTTATAGACTACGCCGCGGGGGCAGGGCGGAGACCCAGTACTTC.